A single sample is the source of the 28 T cell receptor beta chains below, sequenced in a study of T cells in Graves' hyperthyroidism and ophthalmopathy (dated by TCRdb to about 2019). Library construction relied on multiplex PCR. Reads for this sample came from an Illumina HiSeq 2000. TCR beta CDR3 regions were amplified from RNA transcripts. For the first round of RT-PCR on the TCR CDR3, the HTBI primer set was used together with the Qiagen OneStep RT-PCR kit. Through fastp at Q25 and MiXCR, TCRdb rebuilt clones from the public reads, retaining in-frame beta chains. Each CDR3 protein appears once, grouped with its most common genes and DNA. Counted in this sample were approximately 620,000 distinct CDR3 sequences; around 13% of them appeared once. The ten most abundant clones make up under 7% of the sample. The sequencing input was blood. All receptors come from a woman aged 25 to 39 with Graves' hyperthyroidism that later progressed to Graves' ophthalmopathy.

V usage is TRBV18 and J usage is TRBJ2-1, with TRBD2 matching 8 bases. The CDR3 totals 15 residues. The ends lost 4 bases at V and 5 bases at J; junction bases unmatched: 7. Per germline, CDR1 KGHSH and CDR2 LQKENI. The CDR3 sequence is CASSLTSGINNEQFF. CDR3 sequence (DNA): TGTGCCAGCTCACTCACTAGCGGAATAAACAATGAGCAGTTCTTC.

Notes on this clonotype: This could be a read error, since a much larger clone is one nucleotide away. This chain uses TRBV6-2 or TRBV6-3 with TRBJ2-1; possibly TRBD1 or TRBD2 for D (6 bases each). V was clipped by 7 bases and J by 13 bases, with 17 bases between them. The germline gives CDR1 MNHEY, CDR2 SVGEGT. The CDR3 spans 12 residues. For the CDR3, the DNA is TGTGCCAGCACCCGCGGGACAATGAAACAGTTCTTC. This codes for CASTRGTMKQFF.

This chain links TRBV5-1 with TRBJ1-4; 9 bases line up with TRBD1. The trim removed 1 base at V and 6 bases at J, leaving 4 bases unmatched. Germline assignment: CDR1 SGHRS and CDR2 YFSETQ. CDR3 size: 15 residues. The CDR3 DNA follows: TGCGCCAGCAGCTTGTCAGGACAGGGGTATGAAAAACTGTTTTTT. Protein sequence: CASSLSGQGYEKLFF.

This clonotype was picked up many times. V usage is TRBV30 and J usage is TRBJ2-5; the D gene is possibly TRBD2 (5 bases). The germline V gene has CDR1 GTSNPN and CDR2 SVGIG (reference sequence). This CDR3 has 14 residues. The V and J ends lost 2 bases and 5 bases respectively, with 15 bases between them. The CDR3 here is CAWSPQPGSETQYF. The CDR3 DNA is TGTGCCTGGAGTCCACAACCGGGGAGCGAGACCCAGTACTTC.

The sample holds many counts of this clonotype. This chain connects TRBV20-1 to TRBJ1-1, with a weak D call TRBD1 (5 bases). This CDR3 spans 12 amino acids. V dropped 6 bases and J dropped 10 bases, with 18 bases sitting between them. CDR1 is DFQATT, CDR2 SNEGSKA, per germline (reference sequence). The CDR3 is CSATEAGLAAFF. For the CDR3, the DNA is TGCAGTGCCACCGAGGCAGGGTTGGCAGCTTTCTTT.

The sample holds a few counts of this clonotype. The V and J genes are TRBV20-1 and TRBJ2-1, with 15 bases fitting TRBD2. The CDR3 contains 17 residues. Per the germline V gene, CDR1 is DFQATT and CDR2 is SNEGSKA (reference sequence). V trimming: 0 bases; J trimming: 7 bases; junction bases outside the gene matches: 7. CDR3 DNA: TGCAGTGCTAGAGACCTAAGGACTAGCGGGAGGGCAAATGAGCAGTTCTTC. This translates into CSARDLRTSGRANEQFF.

This clonotype was picked up many times. This chain joins TRBV18 and TRBJ1-5, with 8 bases matching TRBD1. The CDR3 has 14 residues. V was pared by 2 bases and J by 5 bases, with 2 bases of the junction left unmatched. The germline V gene encodes CDR1 KGHSH and CDR2 LQKENI. CDR3 region: CASSPIQGDQPQHF. The CDR3 DNA is TGTGCCAGCTCACCAATACAGGGGGATCAGCCCCAGCATTTT.

V and J are TRBV7-2 and TRBJ2-2; D possibly corresponds to TRBD2 (6 bases). Germline V gene data show CDR1 as SGHTA and CDR2 as FQGNSA. The CDR3 has 19 amino acids. V lost 5 bases and J 4 bases, leaving 26 bases between the germline ends. The CDR3 region is CASSLPGGFVLVGTGELFF. The DNA of the CDR3 is TGTGCCAGCAGCCTCCCCGGGGGTTTCGTTCTAGTTGGCACCGGGGAGCTGTTTTTT.

This clonotype was detected ten times or more. V usage is TRBV10-2 and J usage is TRBJ2-7; D is ambiguous. Trimming shortened V by 7 bases and J by 7 bases, and 14 bases separated the two germline ends. CDR1 is WSHSY and CDR2 is SAAADI in the germline V gene. The CDR3 covers 12 residues. The DNA of the CDR3 is TGCGCCAGCACCCCCGCGACGAAAGAGCAGTACTTC. Translation gives CASTPATKEQYF.

This clonotype occurred many times. The chain joins TRBV18 to TRBJ2-3; 7 nucleotides line up with TRBD1. The CDR3 runs to 14 residues. V lost 2 bases, J lost 4 bases, and 3 bases stayed unmatched. The germline V gene encodes CDR1 KGHSH and CDR2 LQKENI. The CDR3 DNA sequence: TGTGCCAGCTCACCAACAGGGGTCCCAGATACGCAGTATTTT. This sequence encodes CASSPTGVPDTQYF.

This clonotype was observed at least ten times. V is TRBV12-3 or TRBV12-4 and J is TRBJ2-7; 8 nucleotides align to TRBD2. The ends lost 5 bases at V and 7 bases at J; junction bases unmatched: 10. The CDR3 runs 14 residues. CDR3 DNA: TGTGCCAGCAGTAGACAGGTCCGGGGGGGGGAGCAGTACTTC. Encoded protein: CASSRQVRGGEQYF.

This chain links TRBV7-9 with TRBJ2-7; 7 bases map to TRBD2. The germline V gene has CDR1 SEHNR and CDR2 FQNEAQ (reference sequence). The CDR3 extends over 14 amino acids. V shed 4 bases, J shed 3 bases, and the junction held 6 bases outside the gene matches. The CDR3 loop is CASSWGGGVYEQYF. The CDR3, as DNA: TGTGCCAGCAGCTGGGGCGGGGGAGTCTACGAGCAGTACTTC.

In this sample, this clonotype turned up many times. The chain employs TRBV25-1 and TRBJ2-3; 7 bases line up with TRBD1. With 5 bases clipped from V and 2 bases from J, the junction kept 7 bases outside the gene matches. Germline CDR1 MGHDK, CDR2 SYGVNS. This CDR3 has 15 residues. CDR3 in DNA: TGTGCCAGCAGTTCCCCGACAGGGTACACAGATACGCAGTATTTT. Translated, it gives CASSSPTGYTDTQYF.

This clonotype has only a few counts. It may be a read error: a sequence one base away is much more abundant. This chain connects TRBV30 to TRBJ2-1; 12 bases agree with TRBD2. V gave up 2 bases and J gave up 12 bases; unmatched junction bases: 17. The CDR3 length is 17 residues. The germline CDR1 and CDR2 sequences are GTSNPN and SVGIG (reference sequence). CDR3 in amino acids: CAWSPLRLAGGPHGQFF. DNA for the CDR3: TGTGCCTGGAGTCCCCTAAGGCTAGCGGGAGGGCCTCATGGGCAGTTCTTC.

This clonotype was seen repeatedly, ten times or more. The chain is built from TRBV5-5 and TRBJ2-3; D perhaps matches TRBD2 (6 bases). The germline V gene encodes CDR1 SGHKS and CDR2 YYEKEE (reference sequence). The CDR3 is 15 residues long. The V gene lost 0 bases and the J gene lost 0 bases, with 8 bases spanning the gap. In nucleotides, the CDR3 is TGTGCCAGCAGCTTGGGGGACTTCAGCACAGATACGCAGTATTTT. Amino acid sequence: CASSLGDFSTDTQYF.

This clonotype was seen at least ten times. The chain links TRBV12-3 or TRBV12-4 to TRBJ2-3; D not resolved. This CDR3 has 15 residues. Trimming stripped 5 bases from V and 4 bases from J, with 16 bases between. This chain's CDR3 is CASSRLLYPPDTQYF. The CDR3 nucleotides are TGTGCCAGCAGTCGACTCCTATACCCCCCAGATACGCAGTATTTT.

The genes are TRBV6-2 or TRBV6-3 and TRBJ1-2; a weak D match, TRBD1 (5 bases). V gave up 3 bases and J gave up 4 bases, with 9 bases separating them. The CDR3 runs to 13 residues. Germline V gene data show CDR1 as MNHEY and CDR2 as SVGEGT. The CDR3 spells CASSYGGIYGYTF. CDR3 nucleotides: TGTGCCAGCAGTTATGGGGGGATCTATGGCTACACCTTC.

Comments on this clonotype: The junction differs from germline at one of its ends, possibly a read error. The rearrangement uses TRBV2 and TRBJ1-1; no reliable D call. The CDR3 length is 15 residues. The germline V gene encodes CDR1 SNHLY and CDR2 FYNNEI. In DNA form, the CDR3 reads TGTGCCGGCAGCCCCCCGAGCCCCATGAACACTGAAGCTTTCTTT. It codes for CAGSPPSPMNTEAFF.

In its sample, this clonotype was seen a few times. The chain is built from TRBV5-1 and TRBJ2-1; the D gene is possibly TRBD1 (6 bases). This CDR3 comprises 14 residues. The V end lost 0 bases, the J end lost 8 bases, and 12 bases lay between the germline ends. Germline lookup yields CDR1 SGHRS and CDR2 YFSETQ. The CDR3 bases are TGCGCCAGCAGCTTGGTGTCAGGGGCCGATGAGCAGTTCTTC. Translating it yields CASSLVSGADEQFF.

The chain joins TRBV28 to TRBJ2-3; TRBD2 agrees at 7 bases. The V gene end was trimmed by 5 bases and the J gene end by 6 bases; junction bases not matched to a gene: 20. Germline CDR1 reads MDHEN; CDR2 reads SYDVKM. The CDR3 contains 18 residues. The CDR3 coding sequence is TGTGCCAGCAGTCCCTATGGTTGGGCGGGAGATCGATCCGATACGCAGTATTTT. This gives the protein CASSPYGWAGDRSDTQYF.

In this sample, this clonotype turned up a few times. The chain links TRBV6-1 to TRBJ2-1; a possible D gene is TRBD2 (5 bases). CDR3 length: 14 residues. V was pared by 6 bases and J by 2 bases, with 11 bases between. Looked up from germline, CDR1 is MNHNS and CDR2 is SASEGT. The CDR3 region is CASRSDFTYNEQFF. The CDR3 nucleotides read TGTGCCAGCAGATCGGACTTCACCTACAATGAGCAGTTCTTC.

The chain employs TRBV9 and TRBJ2-1, with TRBD2 matching over 8 bases. V trimming: 0 bases; J trimming: 2 bases; junction bases outside the gene matches: 7. Per the germline V gene, CDR1 is SGDLS and CDR2 is YYNGEE. The CDR3 extends over 17 amino acids. For the CDR3, the DNA is TGTGCCAGCAGCGTAGGGTCCAGCGGGAGCACCTACAATGAGCAGTTCTTC. This gives the protein CASSVGSSGSTYNEQFF.

This clonotype appeared many times. The chain has TRBV30 and TRBJ2-5; D call uncertain. V shed 2 bases and J shed 4 bases, with 8 bases lying between them. CDR1 and CDR2 (germline): GTSNPN, SVGIG (reference sequence). There are 12 residues in the CDR3. CDR3: CAWSRVTETQYF. The CDR3 nucleotides are TGTGCCTGGAGTCGGGTAACAGAGACCCAGTACTTC.

This rearrangement joins TRBV14 to TRBJ2-3; D uncertain. The germline V gene encodes CDR1 SGHDN and CDR2 FVKESK. This CDR3 region has 13 residues. Trimming took 2 bases from V and 4 from J, leaving 7 bases between them. The CDR3: CASSQRDPDTQYF. CDR3 in DNA: TGTGCCAGCAGCCAAAGAGACCCAGATACGCAGTATTTT. The entire variable domain, with the rest obtained from reference TRBV14 and TRBJ2-3, is as follows: EAGVTQFPSHSVIEKGQTVTLRCDPISGHDNLYWYRRVMGKEIKFLLHFVKESKQDESGMPNNRFLAERTGGTYSTLKVQPAELEDSGVYFCASSQRDPDTQYFGPGTRLTVL.

This clonotype was recorded many times. The chain couples TRBV7-3 to TRBJ2-1; possible D gene TRBD1, 5 bases. The germline V gene has CDR1 SGHTA and CDR2 FQGTGA. Trimming took 2 bases from V and 9 from J, leaving 17 bases between them. The CDR3 is 15 residues long. CDR3 sequence (DNA): TGTGCCAGCAGCTTACAGTCTTCAGGGTGGGGTGAGCAGTTCTTC. This codes for CASSLQSSGWGEQFF.

Notes on this clonotype: Germline and junction disagree at one end, which may indicate a read error. The CDR3 spells CTSSPRDRVNYEQYF. The CDR3 DNA reads TGTACCAGCAGCCCCCGGGACAGGGTGAACTACGAGCAGTACTTC. The chain couples TRBV7-9 to TRBJ2-7; 9 bases are a match to TRBD1. The length of the CDR3 is 15 residues. Germline-derived CDR1 and CDR2 are SEHNR and FQNEAQ (reference sequence).

This clonotype was observed many times. The chain recombines TRBV27 with TRBJ2-1, with 10 bases fitting TRBD2. J was trimmed by 3 bases and V by 2 bases; bases with no gene match: 13. The germline V gene encodes CDR1 MNHEY and CDR2 SMNVEV (reference sequence). The CDR3 sequence is 19 residues long. The CDR3 region is CASSLAGTQREGRYNEQFF. The CDR3, as DNA: TGTGCCAGCAGTTTAGCCGGGACCCAGCGGGAGGGCCGCTACAATGAGCAGTTCTTC.

This clonotype was counted only a few times. The V call is TRBV11-2, the J call TRBJ2-3; the match to TRBD2 covers 7 bases. The V and J ends lost 2 bases and 5 bases, in that order; junction bases with no gene match: 4. Germline loops: CDR1 SGHAT, CDR2 FQNNGV. The CDR3 sequence is 14 residues long. CDR3 coding DNA: TGTGCCAGCAGCTTAAGCGGGGCGGAAGATACGCAGTATTTT. It translates to CASSLSGAEDTQYF.